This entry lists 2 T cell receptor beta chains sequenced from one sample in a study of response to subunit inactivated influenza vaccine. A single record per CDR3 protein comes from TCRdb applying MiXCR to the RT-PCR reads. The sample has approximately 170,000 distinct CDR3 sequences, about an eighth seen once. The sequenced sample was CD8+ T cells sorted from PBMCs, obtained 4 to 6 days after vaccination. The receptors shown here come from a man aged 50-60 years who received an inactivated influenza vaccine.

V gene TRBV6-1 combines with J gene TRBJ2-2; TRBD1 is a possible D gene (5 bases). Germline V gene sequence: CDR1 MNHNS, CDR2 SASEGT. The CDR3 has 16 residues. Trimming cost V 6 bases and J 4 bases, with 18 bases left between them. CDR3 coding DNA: TGTGCCAGCAGCCCGAGTATGGGGCTGGGCACCGGGGAGCTGTTTTTT. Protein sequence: CASSPSMGLGTGELFF.

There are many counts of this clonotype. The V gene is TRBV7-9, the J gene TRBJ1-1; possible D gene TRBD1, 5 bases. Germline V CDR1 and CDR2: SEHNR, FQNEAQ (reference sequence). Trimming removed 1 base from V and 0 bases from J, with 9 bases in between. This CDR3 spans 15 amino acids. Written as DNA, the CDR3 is TGTGCCAGCAGCTTAGAGCCAGGGATGAACACTGAAGCTTTCTTT. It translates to CASSLEPGMNTEAFF.